Each of the 4 T cell receptor beta chains below was sequenced from the same sample in a study of neoadjuvant anti-PD-1 for oral cavity cancer. TCRdb's copy holds only in-frame clones and misses some; the assay was immunoSEQ multiplex PCR. The sample holds roughly 18,000 clones; approximately 72% are singletons and the top ten take approximately 2.7%. Specimen: PBMCs, collected before nivolumab (anti-PD-1) treatment. The source is a person between 40 and 79 years old with oral cavity squamous cell carcinoma.

This clone was recorded only once. The chain is built from TRBV19 and TRBJ1-1; D is undetermined. In germline, CDR1 is LNHDA, CDR2 SQIVND (reference sequence). This CDR3 is 13 amino acids long. V was shortened by 3 bases and J by 1 base, with 6 bases between the two germline ends. This CDR3 is CASSITKNTEAFF. In DNA form, the CDR3 reads TGTGCCAGTAGTATTACCAAGAACACTGAAGCTTTCTTT.

V gene TRBV7-3 combines with J gene TRBJ2-7; D is ambiguous. CDR1 and CDR2 from the germline V gene are SGHTA and FQGTGA. The CDR3 has 13 amino acids. V lost 2 bases and J 3 bases, leaving 8 bases between the germline ends. CDR3 in amino acids: CASSLEANYEQYF. The CDR3 DNA reads TGTGCCAGCAGCTTAGAGGCAAACTACGAGCAGTACTTC. The complete variable domain, with remaining parts taken from reference TRBV7-3 and TRBJ2-7, reads GAGVSQTPSNKVTEKGKYVELRCDPISGHTALYWYRQSLGQGPEFLIYFQGTGAADDSGLPNDRFFAVRPEGSVSTLKIQRTERGDSAVYLCASSLEANYEQYFGPGTRLTVT.

This chain uses TRBV19 with TRBJ2-7; D possibly corresponds to TRBD1 (5 bases). Trimming left V 5 bases short and J 6 bases short, with 11 bases between. In germline, CDR1 is LNHDA, CDR2 SQIVND (reference sequence). The CDR3 is made up of 12 amino acids. Written as DNA, the CDR3 is TGTGCCAGTAGTCCAGGGATAAGCGAGCAGTACTTC. Translated, it gives CASSPGISEQYF.

V and J are TRBV2 and TRBJ2-5, with 16 bases that match TRBD2. The CDR3 sequence is 16 residues long. The ends lost 3 bases at V and 5 bases at J; junction bases unmatched: 3. CDR1 is SNHLY and CDR2 is FYNNEI in the germline V gene. CDR3 in amino acids: CASSEGGLAGGETQYF. In DNA, the CDR3 is TGTGCCAGCAGTGAGGGGGGACTAGCGGGAGGGGAGACCCAGTACTTC. Looking up the rest from reference TRBV2 and TRBJ2-5 gives the full variable domain: EPEVTQTPSHQVTQMGQEVILRCVPISNHLYFYWYRQILGQKVEFLVSFYNNEISEKSEIFDDQFSVERPDGSNFTLKIRSTKLEDSAMYFCASSEGGLAGGETQYFGPGTRLLVL.